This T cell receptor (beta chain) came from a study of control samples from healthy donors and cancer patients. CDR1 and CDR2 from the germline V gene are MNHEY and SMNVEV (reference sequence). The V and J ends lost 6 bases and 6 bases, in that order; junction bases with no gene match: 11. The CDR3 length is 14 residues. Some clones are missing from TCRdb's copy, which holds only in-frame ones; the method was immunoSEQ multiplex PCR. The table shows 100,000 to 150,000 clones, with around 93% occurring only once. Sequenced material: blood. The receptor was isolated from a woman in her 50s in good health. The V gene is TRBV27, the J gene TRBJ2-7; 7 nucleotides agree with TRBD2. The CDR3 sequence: CASRSGLSAFEQYF. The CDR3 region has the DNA TGTGCCAGCAGGTCGGGACTATCAGCCTTCGAGCAGTACTTC.